This T cell receptor beta chain is drawn from a study of CD8 T cells in ankylosing spondylitis. The length of the CDR3 is 13 residues. V was pared by 3 bases and J by 5 bases, with 10 bases between. The germline V gene encodes CDR1 SEHNR and CDR2 FQNEAQ (reference sequence). At least ten counts were recorded for this clonotype. TCRdb re-called the 5' RACE reads with MiXCR, one entry per CDR3 protein. This sample yields 240,000 or so distinct CDR3 sequences, of which 8% to 9.5% are seen a single time; nearly 7% belongs to the top ten. The genes are TRBV7-9 and TRBJ1-2; D may be TRBD1 (6 bases). Sequencing input: blood, either unsorted or a sorted T cell fraction (not recorded which). The clonotype comes from a male donor with ankylosing spondylitis or in good health (not recorded which). Here the CDR3 reads CASSFQGGYGYTF. The CDR3, as DNA: TGTGCCAGCAGCTTTCAAGGGGGATATGGCTACACCTTC.